This T cell receptor beta chain was observed in a study of a mutant IDH1 vaccine in newly diagnosed glioma. This sample's time point: baseline, week 1 (first vaccination visit). Treatment meaning: pre-vaccination baseline after standard-of-care therapy. TCRdb keeps only in-frame clones here, not all; method: immunoSEQ multiplex PCR. The repertoire holds 50,000 or so clones, with just over 85% as singletons. CDR1 MNHNY and CDR2 SVGAGI come from the germline V gene (reference sequence). This CDR3 comprises 15 residues. V was pared by 0 bases and J by 1 base, with 9 bases between. This sequence joins TRBV6-6 and TRBJ1-1; D is unclear. This TCR was sampled from a middle-aged man with glioma. Source: PBMCs, taken from a glioma patient treated with radiotherapy, temozolomide or both. CDR3 protein: CASSYSIPENTEAFF. Here the CDR3 DNA reads TGTGCCAGCAGTTACTCGATCCCCGAGAACACTGAAGCTTTCTTT.